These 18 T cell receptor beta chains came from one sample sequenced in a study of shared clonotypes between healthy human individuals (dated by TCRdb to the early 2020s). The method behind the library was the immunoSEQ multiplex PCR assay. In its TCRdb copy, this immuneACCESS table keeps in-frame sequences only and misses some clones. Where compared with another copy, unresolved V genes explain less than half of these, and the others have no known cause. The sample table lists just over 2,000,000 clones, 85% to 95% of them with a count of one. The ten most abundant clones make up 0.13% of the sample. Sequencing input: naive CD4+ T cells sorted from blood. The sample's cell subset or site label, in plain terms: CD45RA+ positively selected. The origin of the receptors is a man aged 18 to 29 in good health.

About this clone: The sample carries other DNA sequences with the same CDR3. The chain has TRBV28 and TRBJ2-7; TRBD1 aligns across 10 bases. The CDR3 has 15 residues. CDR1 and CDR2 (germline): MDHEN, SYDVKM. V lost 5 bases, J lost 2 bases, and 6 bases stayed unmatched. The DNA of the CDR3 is TGTGCCAGCAGTCCATACGGACAGGGGGCCTACGAGCAGTACTTC. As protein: CASSPYGQGAYEQYF. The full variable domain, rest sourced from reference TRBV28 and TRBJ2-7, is DVKVTQSSRYLVKRTGEKVFLECVQDMDHENMFWYRQDPGLGLRLIYFSYDVKMKEKGDIPEGYSVSREKKERFSLILESASTNQTSMYLCASSPYGQGAYEQYFGPGTRLTVT.

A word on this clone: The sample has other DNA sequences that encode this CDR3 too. CDR3 DNA: TGCGCCAGCAGCTTGACGGGTTTAGGCTACGAGCAGTACTTC. The encoded protein is CASSLTGLGYEQYF. The rearrangement uses TRBV5-1 and TRBJ2-7; unclear D gene. Germline values: CDR1 SGHRS, CDR2 YFSETQ. The CDR3 spans 14 residues. V was pared by 1 base and J by 3 bases, with 11 bases between.

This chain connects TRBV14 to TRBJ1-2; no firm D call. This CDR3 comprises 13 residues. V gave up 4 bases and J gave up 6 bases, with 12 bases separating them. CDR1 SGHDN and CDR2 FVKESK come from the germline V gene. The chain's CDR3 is CASSPSPLNGYTF. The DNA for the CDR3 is TGTGCCAGCAGCCCCTCGCCTTTGAATGGCTACACCTTC.

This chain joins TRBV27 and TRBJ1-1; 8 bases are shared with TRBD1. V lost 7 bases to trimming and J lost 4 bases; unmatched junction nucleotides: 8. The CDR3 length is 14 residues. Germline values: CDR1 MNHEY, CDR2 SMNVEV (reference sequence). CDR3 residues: CASTMQGAVTEAFF. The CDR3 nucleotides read TGTGCCAGCACAATGCAGGGGGCAGTCACTGAAGCTTTCTTT.

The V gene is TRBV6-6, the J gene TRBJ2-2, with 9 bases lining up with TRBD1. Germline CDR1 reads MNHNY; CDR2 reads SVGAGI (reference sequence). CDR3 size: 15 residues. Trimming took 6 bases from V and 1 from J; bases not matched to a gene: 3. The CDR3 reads CASRTDRGNTGELFF. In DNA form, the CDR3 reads TGTGCCAGCAGGACGGACAGGGGGAACACCGGGGAGCTGTTTTTT.

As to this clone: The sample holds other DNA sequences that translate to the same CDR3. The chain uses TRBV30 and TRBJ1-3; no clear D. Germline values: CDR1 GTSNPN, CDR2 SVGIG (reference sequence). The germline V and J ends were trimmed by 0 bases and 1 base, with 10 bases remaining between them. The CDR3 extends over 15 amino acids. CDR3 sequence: CAWSVRRGSGNTIYF. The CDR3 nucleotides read TGTGCCTGGAGTGTACGTCGGGGATCTGGAAACACCATATATTTT.

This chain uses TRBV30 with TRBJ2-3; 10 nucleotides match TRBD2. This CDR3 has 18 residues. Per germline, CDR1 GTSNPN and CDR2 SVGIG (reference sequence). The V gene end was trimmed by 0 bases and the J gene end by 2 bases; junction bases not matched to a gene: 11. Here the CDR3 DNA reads TGTGCCTGGAGTGTATCGAGGACTAGCGGCTCCTACACAGATACGCAGTATTTT. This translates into CAWSVSRTSGSYTDTQYF.

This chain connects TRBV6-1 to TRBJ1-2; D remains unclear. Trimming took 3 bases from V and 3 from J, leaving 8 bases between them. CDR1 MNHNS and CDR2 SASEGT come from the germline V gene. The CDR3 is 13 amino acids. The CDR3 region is CASSDGFYYGYTF. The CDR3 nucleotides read TGTGCCAGCAGTGATGGATTTTACTATGGCTACACCTTC.

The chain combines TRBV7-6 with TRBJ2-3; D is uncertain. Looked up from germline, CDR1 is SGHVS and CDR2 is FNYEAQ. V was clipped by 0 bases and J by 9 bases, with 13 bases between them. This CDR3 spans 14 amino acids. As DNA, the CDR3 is TGTGCCAGCAGCTTAGCAACATTCCTCTCAACGCAGTATTTT. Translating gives CASSLATFLSTQYF.

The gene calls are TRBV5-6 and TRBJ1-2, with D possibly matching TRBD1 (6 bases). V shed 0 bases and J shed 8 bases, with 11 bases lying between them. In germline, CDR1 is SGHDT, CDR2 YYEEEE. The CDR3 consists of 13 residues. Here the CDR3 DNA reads TGTGCCAGCAGCTTGGACAGGGTTGAGGGCTACACCTTC. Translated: CASSLDRVEGYTF.

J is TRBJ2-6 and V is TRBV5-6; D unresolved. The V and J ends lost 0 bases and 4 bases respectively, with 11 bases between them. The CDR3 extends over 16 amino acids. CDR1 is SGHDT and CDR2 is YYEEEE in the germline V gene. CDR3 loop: CASSLGNPRGANVLTF. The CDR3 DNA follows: TGTGCCAGCAGCTTGGGTAATCCGCGGGGGGCCAACGTCCTGACTTTC.

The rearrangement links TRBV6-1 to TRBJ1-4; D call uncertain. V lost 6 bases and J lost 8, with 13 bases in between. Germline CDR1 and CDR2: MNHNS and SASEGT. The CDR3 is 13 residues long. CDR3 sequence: CASSLQPREKLFF. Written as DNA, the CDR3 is TGTGCCAGCAGCCTCCAACCCCGAGAAAAACTGTTTTTT.

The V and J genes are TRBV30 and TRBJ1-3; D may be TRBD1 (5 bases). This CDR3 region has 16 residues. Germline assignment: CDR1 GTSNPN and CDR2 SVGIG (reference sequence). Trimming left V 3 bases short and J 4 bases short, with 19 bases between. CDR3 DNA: TGTGCCTGGAGGCCCAACTCCAGGGTGAGCGGAAACACCATATATTTT. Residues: CAWRPNSRVSGNTIYF.

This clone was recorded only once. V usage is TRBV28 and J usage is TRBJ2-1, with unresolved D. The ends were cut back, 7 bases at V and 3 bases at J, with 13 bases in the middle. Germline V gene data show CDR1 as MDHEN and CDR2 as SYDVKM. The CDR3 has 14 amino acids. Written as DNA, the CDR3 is TGTGCCAGCACAGGACCCCTATACTACAATGAGCAGTTCTTC. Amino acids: CASTGPLYYNEQFF.

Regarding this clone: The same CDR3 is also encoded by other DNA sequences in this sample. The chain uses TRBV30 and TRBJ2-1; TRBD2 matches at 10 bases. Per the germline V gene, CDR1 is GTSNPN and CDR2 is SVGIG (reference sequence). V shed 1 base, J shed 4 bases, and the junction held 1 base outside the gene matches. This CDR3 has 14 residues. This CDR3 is CAWSGTSGYNEQFF. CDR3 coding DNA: TGTGCCTGGAGTGGGACTAGCGGATACAATGAGCAGTTCTTC.

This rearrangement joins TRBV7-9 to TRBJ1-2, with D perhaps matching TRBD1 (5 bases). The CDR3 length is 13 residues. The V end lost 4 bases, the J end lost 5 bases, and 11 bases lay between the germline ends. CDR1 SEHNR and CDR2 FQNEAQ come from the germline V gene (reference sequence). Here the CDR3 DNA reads TGTGCCAGCAGCTCCCAGGGAGTATATGGCTACACCTTC. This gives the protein CASSSQGVYGYTF.

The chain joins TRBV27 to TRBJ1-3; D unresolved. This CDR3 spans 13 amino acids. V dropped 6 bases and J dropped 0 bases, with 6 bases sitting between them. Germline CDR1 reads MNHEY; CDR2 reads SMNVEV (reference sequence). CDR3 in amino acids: CASRRSSGNTIYF. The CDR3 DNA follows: TGTGCCAGCAGAAGAAGCTCTGGAAACACCATATATTTT.

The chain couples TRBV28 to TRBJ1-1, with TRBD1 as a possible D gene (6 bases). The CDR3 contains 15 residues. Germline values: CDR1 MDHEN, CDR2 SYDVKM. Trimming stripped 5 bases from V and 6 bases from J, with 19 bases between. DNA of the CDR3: TGTGCCAGCAGTCCCCTTTTTCGGGGGCTCCCTGAAGCTTTCTTT. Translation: CASSPLFRGLPEAFF.